Each of the 20 T cell receptor beta chains below was sequenced from the same sample in a study of T cell repertoires in cytomegalovirus infection. No antigen has been assigned to these receptors. TCRdb processed the reads anew with MiXCR; each CDR3 protein has one entry. The sample has tens of thousands of distinct CDR3 sequences, 20% seen once. This sample comprised CD8+ T cells from cultured PBMCs, obtained from culture after CMV antigen stimulation. The receptor set was obtained from a human donor in good health (CMV status not recorded). Some clones in this sample may be carry-over from other donors' samples.

This clonotype occurred a few times. The genes are TRBV6-5 and TRBJ1-2; 9 bases are a match to TRBD1. Germline-derived CDR1 and CDR2 are MNHEY and SVGAGI. J gave up 8 bases and V 4 bases, and 8 bases lay outside the gene matches. The CDR3 runs 14 residues. The CDR3 DNA is TGTGCCAGCAGTTCGGGGACAGGGTATACGGGCTACACCTTC. It translates to CASSSGTGYTGYTF.

This clonotype was picked up a small number of times. This chain links TRBV4-1 with TRBJ2-1, with D perhaps matching TRBD1 or TRBD2 (6 bases each). V was clipped by 3 bases and J by 0 bases, with 12 bases between them. This CDR3 spans 16 amino acids. Germline V gene sequence: CDR1 MGHRA, CDR2 YSYEKL. The CDR3 region is CASSHDGGSSYNEQFF. The DNA for the CDR3 is TGCGCCAGCAGCCACGACGGGGGCAGCTCCTACAATGAGCAGTTCTTC.

The chain joins TRBV7-9 to TRBJ2-6; weak D call: TRBD2 (7 bases). Trimming shortened V by 11 bases and J by 0 bases, and 11 bases separated the two germline ends. The CDR3 contains 14 residues. CDR1 is SEHNR and CDR2 is FQNEAQ in the germline V gene (reference sequence). The CDR3 coding sequence is TGTGCCGGAAGGGGGGGCTCTGGGGCCAACGTCCTGACTTTC. Protein: CAGRGGSGANVLTF.

This clonotype was counted between two and nine times. The V call is TRBV12-3 or TRBV12-4, the J call TRBJ2-5; 11 bases line up with TRBD2. The CDR3 is 14 amino acids. The V gene end was trimmed by 7 bases and the J gene end by 5 bases; junction bases not matched to a gene: 6. The CDR3 sequence is CASKILAGEETQYF. CDR3 coding DNA: TGTGCCAGCAAGATACTAGCGGGGGAGGAGACCCAGTACTTC.

The table lists this clonotype with many counts. J is TRBJ2-5 and V is TRBV2; 8 nucleotides align to TRBD1. CDR3 length: 16 amino acids. After removal of 8 bases from V and 5 bases from J, the junction contained 16 bases not matched to a gene. Germline CDR1 SNHLY, CDR2 FYNNEI. CDR3 sequence: CASEGLLDRVEETQYF. DNA of the CDR3: TGTGCCAGCGAAGGGCTCCTGGACAGGGTGGAGGAGACCCAGTACTTC. The whole variable domain, filled in from reference TRBV2 and TRBJ2-5, reads EPEVTQTPSHQVTQMGQEVILRCVPISNHLYFYWYRQILGQKVEFLVSFYNNEISEKSEIFDDQFSVERPDGSNFTLKIRSTKLEDSAMYFCASEGLLDRVEETQYFGPGTRLLVL.

The rearrangement uses TRBV28 and TRBJ1-6, with 8 bases lining up with TRBD1. CDR3 length: 16 amino acids. Germline loops: CDR1 MDHEN, CDR2 SYDVKM. V lost 5 bases and J lost 10; bases outside the gene matches: 13. The CDR3 reads CASSPDRGVSGSPLHF. The CDR3 region has the DNA TGTGCCAGCAGTCCAGACAGGGGAGTAAGTGGATCACCCCTCCACTTT.

This clonotype was seen only a few times. The rearrangement joins TRBV9 to TRBJ2-5, with D perhaps assigned TRBD1 or TRBD2 (5 bases each). CDR1 and CDR2 from the germline V gene are SGDLS and YYNGEE. CDR3 length equals 14 residues. V lost 0 bases and J 1 base, leaving 7 bases between the germline ends. The CDR3 loop is CASSVGGTQETQYF. The CDR3 DNA reads TGTGCCAGCAGCGTAGGAGGGACCCAAGAGACCCAGTACTTC.

The genes are TRBV7-9 and TRBJ2-7, with D uncertain. V lost 0 bases and J lost 0, with 15 bases in between. The V gene's germline CDR1 is SEHNR and CDR2 FQNEAQ (reference sequence). This CDR3 has 17 amino acids. In DNA, the CDR3 is TGTGCCAGCAGCTTAGCGACTCCGCGTCCCGGCTCCTACGAGCAGTACTTC. It is translated as CASSLATPRPGSYEQYF.

This clonotype was detected only a few times. J is TRBJ2-7 and V is TRBV6-5; TRBD1 aligns across 8 bases. In germline, CDR1 is MNHEY, CDR2 SVGAGI. The junction had 9 bases not matched to a gene; V was cut back by 7 bases and J by 4 bases. There are 14 residues in the CDR3. CDR3 sequence: CASTWAGGEYEQYF. CDR3 in DNA: TGTGCCAGCACTTGGGCAGGGGGCGAATACGAGCAGTACTTC.

The chain has TRBV7-9 and TRBJ1-4, with TRBD1 matching 8 bases. The germline CDR1 and CDR2 sequences are SEHNR and FQNEAQ (reference sequence). The CDR3 spans 14 residues. V shed 4 bases and J 7 bases; nucleotides not matched to a gene: 5. CDR3 sequence (DNA): TGTGCCAGCAGCTCGGACAGGGAGGGTGAAAAACTGTTTTTT. It specifies CASSSDREGEKLFF.

There are many counts of this clonotype. The chain is built from TRBV20-1 and TRBJ1-2; 12 bases fit TRBD1. V trimming: 2 bases; J trimming: 6 bases; junction bases outside the gene matches: 7. Germline V gene lookup returns CDR1 DFQATT and CDR2 SNEGSKA (reference sequence). CDR3 length: 15 residues. The chain's CDR3 is CSARLGTGGIDGYTF. CDR3 bases: TGCAGTGCTAGACTCGGGACAGGGGGCATAGATGGCTACACCTTC.

This clonotype was observed a handful of times. This chain connects TRBV7-2 to TRBJ2-5, with D possibly being TRBD2 (6 bases). Germline CDR1 is SGHTA and CDR2 is FQGNSA. V lost 1 base, J lost 4 bases, and 10 bases lay in between. The CDR3 has 14 residues. The CDR3 spells CASSLESSGETQYF. CDR3 bases: TGTGCCAGCAGCTTAGAGAGTAGCGGAGAGACCCAGTACTTC.

This clonotype was seen a few times. The V gene is TRBV12-3 or TRBV12-4, the J gene TRBJ2-5; D not resolved. Trimming cost V 5 bases and J 5 bases, with 9 bases left between them. The CDR3 is 12 residues long. The CDR3 DNA is TGTGCCAGCAGTCCGCCAATGGAGACCCAGTACTTC. Its translation: CASSPPMETQYF.

This clonotype was found a few times. The rearrangement joins TRBV29-1 to TRBJ2-2, with D unresolved. Per germline, CDR1 SQVTM and CDR2 ANQGSEA. This CDR3 is 13 amino acids long. With 7 bases removed from V and 0 bases from J, the gap between germline ends came to 9 bases. The CDR3 DNA sequence: TGCAGCGCGACAATTCCGAACACCGGGGAGCTGTTTTTT. Residues: CSATIPNTGELFF.

This clonotype was detected only a few times. The chain couples TRBV7-9 to TRBJ1-2, with D possibly TRBD1 on 6 matching bases. The ends were cut back, 5 bases at V and 4 bases at J, with 17 bases in the middle. The CDR3 spans 15 residues. Germline loops: CDR1 SEHNR, CDR2 FQNEAQ (reference sequence). The CDR3 here is CASSTTDRGSYGYTF. In DNA form, the CDR3 reads TGTGCCAGCAGCACGACGGACAGAGGATCCTATGGCTACACCTTC.

The table lists this clonotype with a few counts. The rearrangement uses TRBV11-2 and TRBJ2-7; the D gene is possibly TRBD2 (6 bases). Per germline, CDR1 SGHAT and CDR2 FQNNGV. The V end was cut by 3 bases, the J end by 3 bases, with 21 bases between. The CDR3 sequence is 17 residues long. The CDR3, as DNA: TGTGCCAGCAGCTTGGGTGGGGGGATCGGTATAGACTACGAGCAGTACTTC. It translates to CASSLGGGIGIDYEQYF.

This clonotype has just a few counts. The V call is TRBV6-6, the J call TRBJ2-5; D gene unclear. The CDR3 extends over 16 amino acids. V gave up 7 bases and J gave up 1 base, with 19 bases separating them. The germline V gene encodes CDR1 MNHNY and CDR2 SVGAGI (reference sequence). Here the CDR3 DNA reads TGTGCCAGCACGAAAGACGTCAGACCTTTCCAAGAGACCCAGTACTTC. It codes for CASTKDVRPFQETQYF.

This chain links TRBV20-1 with TRBJ2-7; D gene uncertain. CDR1 is DFQATT, CDR2 SNEGSKA, per germline (reference sequence). V lost 0 bases, J lost 0 bases, and 9 bases lay in between. This CDR3 comprises 14 residues. The chain's CDR3 is CSARDLENSYEQYF. In nucleotides, the CDR3 is TGCAGTGCTAGAGATCTAGAGAACTCCTACGAGCAGTACTTC.

This clonotype has more than one count but fewer than ten. The chain joins TRBV2 to TRBJ1-6; perhaps TRBD1 as D (5 bases). Deletions cut 9 bases from V and 7 bases from J, with 13 bases between. CDR1 is SNHLY and CDR2 is FYNNEI in the germline V gene. The CDR3 sequence is 13 residues long. The CDR3 region has the DNA TGTGCCAGTAGGGACGCGTACAATTCACCCCTCCACTTT. Protein: CASRDAYNSPLHF. Filled out from reference TRBV2 and TRBJ1-6, the complete variable domain reads EPEVTQTPSHQVTQMGQEVILRCVPISNHLYFYWYRQILGQKVEFLVSFYNNEISEKSEIFDDQFSVERPDGSNFTLKIRSTKLEDSAMYFCASRDAYNSPLHFGNGTRLTVT.

A few counts support this clonotype. The V gene is TRBV12-3 or TRBV12-4, the J gene TRBJ1-5, with D tentatively TRBD1 (6 bases). The V gene lost 5 bases and the J gene lost 0 bases, with 20 bases spanning the gap. This CDR3 is built from 18 residues. CDR3 sequence reads: CASSPETGRHPSNQPQHF. The CDR3 nucleotides read TGTGCCAGCAGTCCGGAGACAGGCCGTCACCCTAGCAATCAGCCCCAGCATTTT.